The text below deals with one TCR beta chain. Its antigen is not known. Uncontrolled infections, pregnancy, lactation or other autoimmune diseases led to patient exclusion. The sample originates from a study of Graves' ophthalmopathy and Graves' hyperthyroidism. Study context: The study drew peripheral blood at initial diagnosis, before any treatment.

Regarding the study as a whole: Clonotypes were expanded in thyroid at above 0.001 frequency, and most also appeared in blood.

Deletions cut 3 bases from V and 4 bases from J, with 9 bases between. The V gene's germline CDR1 is GTSNPN and CDR2 SVGIG (reference sequence). The CDR3 sequence is 12 residues long. For repertoire sequencing, the TCR beta CDR3 regions were amplified from RNA transcripts. RT-PCR with HTBI primers came first, then second-round multiplex PCR. MiXCR was run by TCRdb on the multiplex PCR reads, yielding one entry per CDR3 protein. The table records about 500,000 distinct CDR3 sequences, around 14% of them present only once. This TCR derives from a woman aged 25 to 39 with Graves' ophthalmopathy. Sequenced input: blood. The rearrangement uses TRBV30 and TRBJ1-2, with D perhaps TRBD1 (6 bases). The CDR3 loop reads CAWRSDSYGYTF. For the CDR3, the DNA is TGTGCCTGGAGATCGGACAGCTATGGCTACACCTTC.